This T cell receptor beta chain is drawn from a study of blood T cells in healthy people across ages. This clonotype was recorded a few times. What it binds is unknown. A sample-barcoded 5' primer and a J-beta primer mix were used in a second PCR of roughly 7 to 11 cycles. TCRdb re-analysed the 5' RACE reads in MiXCR, keeping a single row per CDR3 protein. The sample has over a million distinct CDR3 sequences; around 43% are singletons. Regarding the study as a whole: It was held that diversity estimates obtained from one million T cells represented underestimates. Expanded clonotype changes were possibly confounded by unknown donor CMV status.

Material: blood. This TCR was sampled from a woman in her fifties or sixties in good health.

CDR3 in amino acids: CASSKQGNGETQYF. The CDR3 DNA sequence: TGTGCCAGCAGCAAACAGGGTAATGGGGAGACCCAGTACTTC. The chain links TRBV11-2 to TRBJ2-5; D might be TRBD1 (6 bases). The CDR3 sequence is 14 residues long. The germline CDR1 and CDR2 sequences are SGHAT and FQNNGV. The V and J ends lost 5 bases and 5 bases respectively, with 15 bases between them.